This T cell receptor beta chain is drawn from a study of blood T cell repertoires in COVID-19. Study background: PBMCs, B-cell-depleted T cells, or T cells were the source of the cDNA or gDNA that made up the material.

The table came from immunoSEQ multiplex PCR; TCRdb's copy has only in-frame clones and leaves some out. The repertoire holds around 400,000 clones, with 85% to 90% as singletons. Recovery among Cohort 3 donors was established by two negative PCRs, clearance, or symptom resolution. The CDR3 has 16 amino acids. Trimming shortened V by 1 base and J by 4 bases, and 16 bases separated the two germline ends. The germline V gene has CDR1 MNHEY and CDR2 SVGAGI. The sample was PBMCs or T cells enriched from blood (not recorded which). This sequence was found in a woman in her 30s who had recovered from COVID-19. The chain uses TRBV6-5 and TRBJ1-2; possible D gene TRBD1, 5 bases. CDR3: CASSYWGVTDLYGYTF. DNA for the CDR3: TGTGCCAGCAGTTACTGGGGGGTGACAGATCTCTATGGCTACACCTTC.